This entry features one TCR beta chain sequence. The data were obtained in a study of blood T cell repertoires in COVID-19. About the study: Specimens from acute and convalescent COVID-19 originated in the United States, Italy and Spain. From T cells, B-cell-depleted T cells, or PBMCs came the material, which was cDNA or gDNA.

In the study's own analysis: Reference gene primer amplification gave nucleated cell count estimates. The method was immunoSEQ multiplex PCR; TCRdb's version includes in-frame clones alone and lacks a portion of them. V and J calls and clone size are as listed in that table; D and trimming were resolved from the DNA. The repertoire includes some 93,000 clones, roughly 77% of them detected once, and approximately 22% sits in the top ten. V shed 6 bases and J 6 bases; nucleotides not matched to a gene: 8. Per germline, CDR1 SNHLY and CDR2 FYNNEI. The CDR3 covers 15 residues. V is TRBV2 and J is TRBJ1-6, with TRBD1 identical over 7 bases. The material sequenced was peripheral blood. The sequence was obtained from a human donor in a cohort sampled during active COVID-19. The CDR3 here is CASSLTRDSNSPLHF. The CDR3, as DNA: TGTGCCAGCAGCCTCACGAGGGACAGTAATTCACCCCTCCACTTT.